A selection of T cell receptor beta chains follows, all from one sample in a study of cytomegalovirus exposure and HLA in healthy donors. Repertoires were generated with immunoSEQ multiplex PCR, while TCRdb's copy carries only in-frame clones and drops some. The sample consists of under 90,000 clones, around 80% of them appearing once. The sample taken for sequencing was PBMCs. Receptors originate from a middle-aged man in good health and CMV-seropositive. CDR3s include the opening cysteine and the closing phenylalanine or tryptophan. Fields, in order: D gene, V gene, J gene, clone size, CDR3 protein, CDR3 DNA. D genes are given only for firm matches. Expanded clones get a size class; other rows say once, few or many, or leave the size out.

d_gene: -
v_gene: TRBV7-2
j_gene: TRBJ2-5
abundance: -
CDR3aa: CASRRDPQETQYF
CDR3nt: TGTGCCAGCAGGCGGGACCCCCAAGAGACCCAGTACTTC

d_gene: TRBD1
v_gene: TRBV7-7
j_gene: TRBJ2-6
abundance: -
CDR3aa: CASSEQGAGANVLTF
CDR3nt: TGTGCCAGCAGCGAACAGGGGGCTGGGGCCAACGTCCTGACTTTC

d_gene: -
v_gene: TRBV15
j_gene: TRBJ1-4
abundance: -
CDR3aa: CATLYRGGKTNEKLFF
CDR3nt: TGTGCCACCCTGTATCGGGGGGGTAAGACTAATGAAAAACTGTTTTTT

d_gene: TRBD1
v_gene: TRBV5-1
j_gene: TRBJ2-5
abundance: -
CDR3aa: CASSLAGQIQETQYF
CDR3nt: TGCGCCAGCAGCTTGGCGGGACAGATCCAAGAGACCCAGTACTTC

d_gene: TRBD1
v_gene: TRBV7-6
j_gene: TRBJ1-5
abundance: -
CDR3aa: CASSDDRDQPQHF
CDR3nt: TGTGCCAGCAGCGATGACAGGGATCAGCCCCAGCATTTT

d_gene: TRBD2
v_gene: TRBV19
j_gene: TRBJ2-1
abundance: -
CDR3aa: CASSIVVKGLARNLEQFF
CDR3nt: TGTGCCAGTAGTATAGTGGTAAAGGGACTAGCGCGCAATTTGGAGCAGTTCTTC

d_gene: TRBD1
v_gene: TRBV5-1
j_gene: TRBJ2-5
abundance: -
CDR3aa: CASSSTGGSLETQYF
CDR3nt: TGCGCCAGCAGCAGTACAGGGGGCTCGCTGGAGACCCAGTACTTC

d_gene: TRBD1
v_gene: TRBV30
j_gene: TRBJ2-4
abundance: -
CDR3aa: CAWSTKTGGGNSQYF
CDR3nt: TGTGCCTGGAGTACCAAAACAGGGGGCGGAAACAGTCAGTACTTC

d_gene: -
v_gene: TRBV18
j_gene: TRBJ1-1
abundance: -
CDR3aa: CASSPQGLNTEAFF
CDR3nt: TGTGCCAGCTCACCCCAGGGTCTTAACACTGAAGCTTTCTTT

d_gene: -
v_gene: TRBV6-6
j_gene: TRBJ2-7
abundance: -
CDR3aa: CASRSTGSSYEQYF
CDR3nt: TGTGCCAGCAGGAGTACCGGGAGCTCCTACGAGCAGTACTTC

d_gene: -
v_gene: TRBV18
j_gene: TRBJ1-2
abundance: few
CDR3aa: CASSPSGINYGYTF
CDR3nt: TGTGCCAGCTCACCATCGGGGATTAACTATGGCTACACCTTC

d_gene: TRBD1
v_gene: TRBV7-9
j_gene: TRBJ2-3
abundance: -
CDR3aa: CASSNGRNRGHSDTQYF
CDR3nt: TGTGCCAGCAGCAATGGTAGAAACAGGGGGCATTCAGATACGCAGTATTTT

d_gene: -
v_gene: TRBV7-9
j_gene: TRBJ1-2
abundance: few
CDR3aa: CASSLALTQNYGYTF
CDR3nt: TGTGCCAGCAGCTTAGCGCTAACACAGAACTATGGCTACACCTTC

d_gene: TRBD2
v_gene: TRBV2
j_gene: TRBJ2-5
abundance: -
CDR3aa: CASSTLTSGRGETQYF
CDR3nt: TGTGCCAGCAGTACGCTGACTAGCGGGAGAGGAGAGACCCAGTACTTC

d_gene: TRBD2
v_gene: TRBV25-1
j_gene: TRBJ2-5
abundance: -
CDR3aa: CASTSGRGFQETQYF
CDR3nt: TGTGCCAGCACCAGCGGGAGGGGGTTCCAAGAGACCCAGTACTTC

d_gene: -
v_gene: TRBV9
j_gene: TRBJ2-1
abundance: -
CDR3aa: CASSVTPGFYEQFF
CDR3nt: TGTGCCAGCAGCGTCACCCCGGGTTTTTATGAGCAGTTCTTC

d_gene: TRBD1
v_gene: TRBV7-9
j_gene: TRBJ2-1
abundance: -
CDR3aa: CASSLKFSGTGNNEQFF
CDR3nt: TGTGCCAGCAGCTTAAAGTTCAGTGGGACAGGAAACAATGAGCAGTTCTTC

d_gene: -
v_gene: TRBV18
j_gene: TRBJ2-1
abundance: -
CDR3aa: CASSPQGVAGGSYNEQFF
CDR3nt: TGTGCCAGCTCACCACAGGGGGTCGCAGGAGGCTCCTACAATGAGCAGTTCTTC

d_gene: TRBD1
v_gene: TRBV5-1
j_gene: TRBJ1-1
abundance: -
CDR3aa: CASSLGTGRLSLDTEAFF
CDR3nt: TGCGCCAGCAGCTTGGGGACAGGGCGGTTGTCACTGGACACTGAAGCTTTCTTT

d_gene: -
v_gene: TRBV21-1
j_gene: TRBJ1-1
abundance: -
CDR3aa: CASSPRRRGGRTEAFF
CDR3nt: TGTGCCAGCAGTCCGCGCAGAAGAGGGGGACGAACTGAAGCTTTCTTT

d_gene: -
v_gene: TRBV19
j_gene: TRBJ2-5
abundance: -
CDR3aa: CASSISQGSQETQYF
CDR3nt: TGTGCCAGTAGTATATCCCAGGGGTCTCAAGAGACCCAGTACTTC

d_gene: -
v_gene: TRBV7-3
j_gene: TRBJ2-3
abundance: -
CDR3aa: CASSPPERDTQYF
CDR3nt: TGTGCCAGCAGCCCGCCGGAGCGAGATACGCAGTATTTT

d_gene: -
v_gene: TRBV11-3
j_gene: TRBJ2-1
abundance: -
CDR3aa: CASSLDTGRDEQFF
CDR3nt: TGTGCCAGCAGCTTAGATACAGGGAGGGATGAGCAGTTCTTC

d_gene: TRBD1
v_gene: TRBV5-6
j_gene: TRBJ1-5
abundance: once
CDR3aa: CASSQTGNQPQHF
CDR3nt: TGTGCCAGCAGCCAGACAGGGAATCAGCCCCAGCATTTT

d_gene: -
v_gene: TRBV4-1
j_gene: TRBJ2-1
abundance: -
CDR3aa: CASSRLANEQFF
CDR3nt: TGCGCCAGCAGCCGCCTAGCGAATGAGCAGTTCTTC

d_gene: TRBD2
v_gene: TRBV7-2
j_gene: TRBJ2-7
abundance: -
CDR3aa: CASSPRRSGSVFYEQYF
CDR3nt: TGTGCCAGCAGCCCCCGGAGGAGCGGGAGCGTTTTCTACGAGCAGTACTTC

d_gene: -
v_gene: TRBV9
j_gene: TRBJ2-1
abundance: -
CDR3aa: CASSVEDSGILYNEQFF
CDR3nt: TGTGCCAGCAGCGTAGAGGATAGCGGAATTCTCTACAATGAGCAGTTCTTC

d_gene: -
v_gene: TRBV19
j_gene: TRBJ2-1
abundance: -
CDR3aa: CASSDRIMNEQFF
CDR3nt: TGTGCCAGTTCTGACAGAATAATGAATGAGCAGTTCTTC

d_gene: -
v_gene: TRBV29-1
j_gene: TRBJ1-2
abundance: -
CDR3aa: CSVEWPEGGASYGYTF
CDR3nt: TGCAGCGTTGAATGGCCCGAGGGGGGGGCGAGCTATGGCTACACCTTC

d_gene: TRBD2
v_gene: TRBV30
j_gene: TRBJ2-1
abundance: -
CDR3aa: CAWSSGLAGGYEQFF
CDR3nt: TGTGCCTGGAGTTCGGGACTAGCGGGAGGTTATGAGCAGTTCTTC

d_gene: TRBD1
v_gene: TRBV6-6
j_gene: TRBJ1-1
abundance: -
CDR3aa: CASSYSETGLLAEAFF
CDR3nt: TGTGCCAGCAGTTACTCGGAGACAGGGTTGCTCGCTGAAGCTTTCTTT

d_gene: TRBD1
v_gene: TRBV2
j_gene: TRBJ1-4
abundance: once
CDR3aa: CASIKGQGINEKLFF
CDR3nt: TGTGCCAGTATTAAGGGACAGGGGATTAATGAAAAACTGTTTTTT

d_gene: -
v_gene: TRBV6-6
j_gene: TRBJ1-1
abundance: -
CDR3aa: CASAVGTEAFF
CDR3nt: TGTGCCAGCGCGGTTGGTACTGAAGCTTTCTTT

d_gene: TRBD2
v_gene: TRBV11-1
j_gene: TRBJ2-5
abundance: -
CDR3aa: CASSFLAGGPSKEETQYF
CDR3nt: TGTGCCAGCAGCTTTTTAGCGGGAGGGCCCAGTAAGGAAGAGACCCAGTACTTC

d_gene: TRBD2
v_gene: TRBV13
j_gene: TRBJ2-3
abundance: -
CDR3aa: CASSLGGTSGSFGTDTQYF
CDR3nt: TGTGCCAGCAGCTTAGGGGGGACTAGCGGGAGTTTCGGCACAGATACGCAGTATTTT

d_gene: TRBD2
v_gene: TRBV18
j_gene: TRBJ2-7
abundance: -
CDR3aa: CASSSGTSGIYEQYF
CDR3nt: TGTGCCAGCTCATCCGGGACTAGCGGGATTTACGAGCAGTACTTC

d_gene: TRBD1
v_gene: TRBV5-1
j_gene: TRBJ1-2
abundance: -
CDR3aa: CASRYSGTGTGYTF
CDR3nt: TGCGCCAGCCGATACTCCGGGACAGGGACCGGCTACACCTTC

d_gene: -
v_gene: TRBV28
j_gene: TRBJ1-4
abundance: -
CDR3aa: CASSFGPEKLFF
CDR3nt: TGTGCCAGCAGTTTTGGGCCCGAAAAACTGTTTTTT

d_gene: TRBD2
v_gene: TRBV4-1
j_gene: TRBJ2-3
abundance: -
CDR3aa: CASSRLLAGMSTDTQYF
CDR3nt: TGCGCCAGCAGCCGCCTACTAGCGGGTATGAGCACAGATACGCAGTATTTT

d_gene: -
v_gene: TRBV11-1
j_gene: TRBJ2-5
abundance: -
CDR3aa: CASSFSGSRLGKETQYF
CDR3nt: TGTGCCAGCAGCTTCTCCGGCTCTAGGCTCGGCAAAGAGACCCAGTACTTC

d_gene: TRBD1
v_gene: TRBV5-1
j_gene: TRBJ2-5
abundance: -
CDR3aa: CASVRGDRAGETQYF
CDR3nt: TGCGCCAGCGTCCGGGGCGACAGGGCTGGTGAGACCCAGTACTTC

d_gene: -
v_gene: TRBV5-8
j_gene: TRBJ2-5
abundance: -
CDR3aa: CASSLALQETQYF
CDR3nt: TGTGCCAGCAGCCTAGCGCTTCAAGAGACCCAGTACTTC

d_gene: TRBD1
v_gene: TRBV7-9
j_gene: TRBJ1-2
abundance: once
CDR3aa: CASSSRSRQGPNYGYTF
CDR3nt: TGTGCCAGCAGCTCCCGTTCCAGACAGGGACCTAACTATGGCTACACCTTC

d_gene: TRBD2
v_gene: TRBV7-9
j_gene: TRBJ2-1
abundance: -
CDR3aa: CASSLGLANNEQFF
CDR3nt: TGTGCCAGCAGCCTGGGACTAGCGAACAATGAGCAGTTCTTC

d_gene: -
v_gene: TRBV5-1
j_gene: TRBJ2-7
abundance: once
CDR3aa: CASSSRIGREPYEQYF
CDR3nt: TGCGCCAGCAGCTCCCGCATTGGCAGGGAACCCTACGAGCAGTACTTC